This TCR beta chain emerged from a study of cytomegalovirus exposure and HLA in healthy donors. While the first cohort had 500 to 700 subjects, the donors belonged to the separate validation cohort of 100 to 150 subjects. Profiled with immunoSEQ multiplex PCR; TCRdb holds only in-frame clones, not every one. The sample lists about 50,000 clones, roughly 93% occurring once. Findings and limits, study-wide: The tendency of first-cohort TCR clusters to co-occur in the roughly 120 validation repertoires was identified by a subsequent analysis. As confirmed in vitro, a few CMV-associated chains were specific for CMV antigens.

With respect to this clone: Its antigen is unidentified.

With V trimmed by 4 bases and J by 4 bases, 12 bases remained unmatched. CDR1 and CDR2 from the germline V gene are SGHDT and YYEEEE. This CDR3 comprises 19 residues. Sample: PBMCs. The chain recombines TRBV5-6 with TRBJ2-2; 14 bases fit TRBD2. The TCR originated in a woman aged 18 to 35 in good health and CMV-seropositive. The CDR3 is CASSVRLAGGPWGTGELFF. The CDR3 DNA reads as TGTGCCAGCAGCGTAAGACTAGCGGGGGGGCCCTGGGGCACCGGGGAGCTGTTTTTT.